These 6 T cell receptor beta chains were all obtained from the same sample, sequenced in a study of CD8+ T cells in alopecia areata. As the sequencing template, cDNA was produced by extracting RNA and reverse transcribing it. The assay was immunoSEQ multiplex PCR, and TCRdb's table has in-frame clones only and misses some. Of about 13,000 clones in the sample, 55% to 80% were seen once. The sample's treatment: oral pan-JAK inhibitor, 5-10 mg twice daily. Those with alopecia areata gave lesional scalp punch biopsies and peripheral blood. The material was skin, obtained at week 4, from a patient treated with tofacitinib. The receptors were gathered from a human donor with alopecia areata.

V is TRBV10-3 and J is TRBJ1-1, with D hard to call. The CDR3 loop spans 13 amino acids. Trimming took 2 bases from V and 3 from J, leaving 7 bases between them. The germline V gene has CDR1 ENHRY and CDR2 SYGVKD. The CDR3 protein is CAISEGRDTEAFF. The CDR3 DNA sequence: TGTGCCATCAGTGAGGGGAGGGACACTGAAGCTTTCTTT.

This rearrangement joins TRBV7-6 to TRBJ1-4; a weak D match, TRBD1 (5 bases). Trimming removed 5 bases from V and 0 bases from J, with 13 bases in between. Germline lookup yields CDR1 SGHVS and CDR2 FNYEAQ. The CDR3 loop spans 16 amino acids. For the CDR3, the DNA is TGTGCCAGCAGCCCAGATGGGACGGCAACTAATGAAAAACTGTTTTTT. It specifies CASSPDGTATNEKLFF.

This clone was seen only once. V usage is TRBV27 and J usage is TRBJ2-2, with TRBD2 identical over 7 bases. Germline CDR1 is MNHEY and CDR2 is SMNVEV (reference sequence). The CDR3 spans 17 residues. With 2 bases clipped from V and 3 bases from J, the junction kept 9 bases outside the gene matches. CDR3 sequence reads: CASSLRYQGGHTGELFF. CDR3 bases: TGTGCCAGCAGTTTACGATACCAGGGAGGGCACACCGGGGAGCTGTTTTTT.

The chain carries TRBV15 and TRBJ1-1; a weak D match, TRBD1 (6 bases). The CDR3 loop spans 15 amino acids. The germline gives CDR1 LNHNV, CDR2 YYDKDF (reference sequence). Trimming left V 3 bases short and J 1 base short, with 12 bases between. CDR3 sequence (DNA): TGTGCCACCAGCAGGGGGGGCAACGGGAACACTGAAGCTTTCTTT. Translated: CATSRGGNGNTEAFF.

The chain carries TRBV4-1 and TRBJ1-2; possible D gene TRBD1, 5 bases. Germline values: CDR1 MGHRA, CDR2 YSYEKL. Trimming took 0 bases from V and 3 from J, leaving 14 bases between them. This CDR3 is built from 16 residues. The CDR3 loop is CASSQDLGRAHYGYTF. CDR3 nucleotide sequence: TGCGCCAGCAGCCAAGATCTGGGCAGGGCCCACTATGGCTACACCTTC.

The chain uses TRBV13 and TRBJ2-1; 9 bases are shared with TRBD2. The CDR3 extends over 14 amino acids. The V gene end was trimmed by 5 bases and the J gene end by 7 bases; junction bases not matched to a gene: 6. Germline V gene lookup returns CDR1 PRHDT and CDR2 FYEKMQ (reference sequence). CDR3 bases: TGTGCCAGCAGCAGTAGCGGGGGTACAAATGAGCAGTTCTTC. Protein product: CASSSSGGTNEQFF.